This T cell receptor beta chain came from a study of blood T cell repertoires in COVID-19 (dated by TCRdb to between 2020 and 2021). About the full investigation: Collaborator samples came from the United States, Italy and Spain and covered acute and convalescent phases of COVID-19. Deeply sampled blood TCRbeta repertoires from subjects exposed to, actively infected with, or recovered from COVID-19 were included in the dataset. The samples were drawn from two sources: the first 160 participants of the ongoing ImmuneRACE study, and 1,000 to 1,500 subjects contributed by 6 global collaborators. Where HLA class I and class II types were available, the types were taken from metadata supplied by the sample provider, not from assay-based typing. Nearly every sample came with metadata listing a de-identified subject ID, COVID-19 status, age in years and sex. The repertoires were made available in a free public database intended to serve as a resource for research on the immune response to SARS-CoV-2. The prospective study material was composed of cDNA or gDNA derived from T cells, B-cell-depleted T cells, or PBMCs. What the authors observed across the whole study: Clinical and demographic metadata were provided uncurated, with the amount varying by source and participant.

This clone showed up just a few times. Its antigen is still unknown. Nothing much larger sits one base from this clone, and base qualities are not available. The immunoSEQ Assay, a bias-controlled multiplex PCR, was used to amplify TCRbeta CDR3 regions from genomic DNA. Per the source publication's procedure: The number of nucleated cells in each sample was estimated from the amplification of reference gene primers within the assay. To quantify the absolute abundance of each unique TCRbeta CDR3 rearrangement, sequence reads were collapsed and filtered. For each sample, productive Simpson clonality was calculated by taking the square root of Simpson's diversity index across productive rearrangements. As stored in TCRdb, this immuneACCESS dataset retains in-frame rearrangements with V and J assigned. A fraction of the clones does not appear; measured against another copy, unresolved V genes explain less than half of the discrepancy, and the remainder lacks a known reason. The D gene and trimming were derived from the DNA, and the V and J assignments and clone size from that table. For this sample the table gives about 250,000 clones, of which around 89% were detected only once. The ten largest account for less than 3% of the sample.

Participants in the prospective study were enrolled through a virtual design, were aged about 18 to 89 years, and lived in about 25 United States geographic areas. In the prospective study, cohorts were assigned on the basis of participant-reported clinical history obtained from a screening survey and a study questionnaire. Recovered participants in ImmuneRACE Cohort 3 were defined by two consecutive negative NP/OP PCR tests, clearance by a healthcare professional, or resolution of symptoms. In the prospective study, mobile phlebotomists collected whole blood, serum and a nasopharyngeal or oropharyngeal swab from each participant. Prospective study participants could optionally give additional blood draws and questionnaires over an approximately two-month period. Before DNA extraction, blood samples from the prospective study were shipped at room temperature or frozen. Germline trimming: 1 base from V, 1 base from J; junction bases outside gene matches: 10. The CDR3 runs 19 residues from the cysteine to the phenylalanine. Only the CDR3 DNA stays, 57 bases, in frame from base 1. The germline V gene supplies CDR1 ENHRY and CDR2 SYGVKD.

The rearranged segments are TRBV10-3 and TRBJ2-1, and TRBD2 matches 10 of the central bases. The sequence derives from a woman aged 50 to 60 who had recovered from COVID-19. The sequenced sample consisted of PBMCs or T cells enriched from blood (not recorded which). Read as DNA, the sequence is TGTGCCATCAGTGAGTGGTCTAGCGGGAGTGGAAGGTCCTACAATGAGCAGTTCTTC. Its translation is CAISEWSSGSGRSYNEQFF.